This TCR beta chain was observed in a study of blood T cells in healthy people across ages (dated by TCRdb to about 2015). A note on the overall study: In model experiments, template switching captured roughly one uniquely barcoded TCR beta cDNA molecule for every two T cells. The donors were divided into four age groups: young (average around 16 years), middle-aged (roughly 42), aged (62) and long-lived (approximately 74). Using the same blood draw, the study looked at two additional independent replicas of 1 million unique cDNA reads for two donors, one aged 18 to 30 and the other aged 80 or older. Age-related changes in TCR beta repertoire diversity were measured in the study by deep sequencing normalized with unique cDNA molecular identifiers. To avoid experimental bias, donors of different ages were randomly spread across the sequencing lanes. Results and caveats for the whole study, not just this receptor: There was a strong correlation between observed TCR beta diversity and the percentage of naive T cells measured by flow cytometry. Estimates of total diversity from one million sequenced T cells were regarded as lower bounds and underestimates. Because the CMV infection status of the donors was unknown, age-related changes in expanded clonotypes may potentially have been confounded. As age increased, observed TCR beta diversity per million T cells dropped in a roughly linear way, and a significant reduction was already evident by age about 40. Conclusive comparison of naive and antigen-experienced compartments was prevented by the profiling of bulk unsorted PBMCs. Compared with the aged group, more naive CD4+ T cells, fewer expanded clones and increased TCR diversity were shown by the long-lived group, suggesting age selection.

The sample holds a few counts of this clonotype. Its specific antigen is unknown. Per-base quality was not reported, and no clone a single base away is much larger than it. The 39 donors, aged roughly 6 to 90 years, were systemically healthy Caucasian individuals from Russia. Each donor gave roughly 9 milliliters of peripheral blood, drawn into EDTA-treated Vacutainer tubes. Ficoll-Paque density-gradient centrifugation was used to isolate PBMCs, with at least 7 million per sample. Trizol reagent was used to extract total RNA from the PBMCs, yielding at least 5.5 micrograms per sample. The percentages of naive CD45RAhigh/CD27high T cells were determined by flow cytometry on a PBMC aliquot from every donor. The library was made by 5' RACE. Sequenced on an Illumina HiSeq 2500. A second PCR of roughly 7 to 11 cycles was performed with a sample-barcoded 5' primer and a J-beta primer mix. A unique molecular identifier was introduced onto each TCR beta cDNA molecule by a template-switch 5' adaptor carrying 12 random nucleotides. At least 2.5 million CDR3-containing paired-end reads were obtained from each sample. All of the RNA was converted into first-strand cDNA using the Mint cDNA synthesis kit, with a TRBC-specific oligonucleotide serving as the primer. Following uracil-DNA glycosylase treatment, a first 18-cycle PCR with universal primers M1SS and BC2_uni_R was performed on all cDNA. As for how the authors treated the data: For normalization, 1 million high-quality reads, each with a distinct molecular identifier, were randomly selected from each sample. Instead of being binned into consensus sequences, reads that shared molecular identifiers were thrown out. MiTCR, set to a Q25 quality threshold and the strictest error-elimination algorithm, was used for CDR3 identification, clonotype clustering and error correction. Lower-bound total TCR beta diversity was estimated with a nonparametric unseen species model using Euler transformation. TCRdb reran the public reads through fastp at Q25 and MiXCR, keeping productive beta chains. Each CDR3 protein appears once, grouped with its most common genes and DNA. What appears here as the V and J calls and clone size reflects TCRdb's work, not the paper's. The sample yields hundreds of thousands of distinct CDR3 sequences; over 20% were counted once. The ten largest make up roughly 3.4% of the sample.

From the cysteine up to the phenylalanine, the CDR3 has a length of 12 residues. Only the CDR3 region is kept as DNA, spanning 36 bases read in frame from base 1. CDR1 is given as SQVTM and CDR2 as ANQGSEA, both from the germline V gene. The germline ends are 6 bases apart after V is trimmed by 2 bases and J by 2 bases. This TCR came from a man in his 70s in good health. Here the chain combines TRBV29-1 and TRBJ2-5, with the D segment identity uncertain. The sequencing input was blood. The bases read TGCAGCGTTGAAAGTCAGCAAGAGACCCAGTACTTC. It specifies CSVESQQETQYF.